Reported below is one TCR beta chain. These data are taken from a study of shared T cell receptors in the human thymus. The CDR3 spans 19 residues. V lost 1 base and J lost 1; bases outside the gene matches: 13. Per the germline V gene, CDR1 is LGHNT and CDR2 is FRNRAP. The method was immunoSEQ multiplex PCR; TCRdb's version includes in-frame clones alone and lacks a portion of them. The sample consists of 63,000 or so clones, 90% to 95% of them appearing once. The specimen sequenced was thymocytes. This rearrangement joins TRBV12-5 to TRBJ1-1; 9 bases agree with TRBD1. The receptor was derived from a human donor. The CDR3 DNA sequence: TGTGCTAGTGGTTTGGAACCCGGGACAGGGCGATTCTCGAACACTGAAGCTTTCTTT. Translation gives CASGLEPGTGRFSNTEAFF.